A selection of T cell receptor beta chains follows, all from one sample in a study of OX40 agonist ivuxolimab in advanced cancers. Some clones are missing from TCRdb's copy, which holds only in-frame ones; the method was immunoSEQ multiplex PCR. The sample holds some 20,000 clones, over 65% seen once. The sequencing used CD4+ or CD8+ T cells sorted from blood, collected in a trial of the OX40 agonist ivuxolimab. These receptors were collected from an adult with an advanced solid tumor such as melanoma, head and neck, liver or kidney cancer. Each CDR3 is given with its conserved first and last residue.

CDR3 | J | V
CASSGTGALGPYGYTF | TRBJ1-2 | TRBV5-4
CSVAQGGPRHYEQYF | TRBJ2-7 | TRBV29-1
CASSLERTVNTEAFF | TRBJ1-1 | TRBV28
CASSLGTVISDHSPLHF | TRBJ1-6 | TRBV11-2
CAIRESYNLSYGYTF | TRBJ1-2 | TRBV10-3
CASSQDLSMWQYF | TRBJ2-7 | TRBV4-3
CASSLSSGGAGGDIQYF | TRBJ2-4 | TRBV7-2
CASSYGTEGSYEQYF | TRBJ2-7 | TRBV6-5
CASSVMFSSYNEQFF | TRBJ2-1 | TRBV9
CASSYRQESSTDTQYF | TRBJ2-3 | TRBV5-1
CASSLIKYEQYF | TRBJ2-7 | TRBV28
CASSSQGWTNGYTF | TRBJ1-2 | TRBV28
CRVDGGGGAGGSYNEQFF | TRBJ2-1 | TRBV29-1
CASSQERGGQETQYF | TRBJ2-5 | TRBV5-4
CASSLMSDTQYF | TRBJ2-3 | TRBV7-9
CASSYSSVGEQYF | TRBJ2-7 | TRBV6-6
CASSPDRSEQYF | TRBJ2-7 | TRBV7-3
CASSLIRGIEAFF | TRBJ1-1 | TRBV11-1
CASGLVQGVRTEAFF | TRBJ1-1 | TRBV12-5
CASNPGPMDEQYF | TRBJ2-7 | TRBV7-2
CASSPWTDLGDTQYF | TRBJ2-3 | TRBV13
CASSHRQGALNQPQHF | TRBJ1-5 | TRBV4-1
CASSHPWRTGGTGELFF | TRBJ2-2 | TRBV14
CASSPISGTGVGAFF | TRBJ1-1 | TRBV5-4
CASSFRQENGYTF | TRBJ1-2 | TRBV7-2
CASSLTRGNEQFF | TRBJ2-1 | TRBV5-5
CASSAGKNYGYTF | TRBJ1-2 | TRBV5-8
CASSFSPGLGTYEQYF | TRBJ2-7 | TRBV28
CASSPQVQRGTDTQYF | TRBJ2-3 | TRBV7-3
CASSLLPGSMNTEAFF | TRBJ1-1 | TRBV28
CASSVDSGGDYNSPLHF | TRBJ1-6 | TRBV9
CASSPTPSSNQPQHF | TRBJ1-5 | TRBV7-9
CASSGGQGYSNQPQHF | TRBJ1-5 | TRBV2
CASSVDGVGNEQFF | TRBJ2-1 | TRBV9
CASSQTLYEQYF | TRBJ2-7 | TRBV16
CASSYERGVYNEQFF | TRBJ2-1 | TRBV6-5
CSVEETESSYEQYF | TRBJ2-7 | TRBV29-1
CASSLDSAYGYTF | TRBJ1-2 | TRBV7-9
CAARVGGSYNSPLHF | TRBJ1-6 | TRBV27
CASREEDGSNQPQHF | TRBJ1-5 | TRBV28
CASSLSGLSTDTQYF | TRBJ2-3 | TRBV11-1
CASSSGTSGAANEQYF | TRBJ2-7 | TRBV27
CASSSGLVRFGEQFF | TRBJ2-1 | TRBV19
CSAEGTEAFF | TRBJ1-1 | TRBV29-1
CASSLDTGTHGYTF | TRBJ1-2 | TRBV7-9
CASSFNGNAEKLFF | TRBJ1-4 | TRBV28
CASSTSYHLGSNNEQFF | TRBJ2-1 | TRBV9
CASSQGTGGGTGELFF | TRBJ2-2 | TRBV4-3
CASSSRRDSYEQYF | TRBJ2-7 | TRBV27
CASSELLTGTGELFF | TRBJ2-2 | TRBV6-1
CASSRDPRLAKNIQYF | TRBJ2-4 | TRBV27
CASSLVSGRTDTQYF | TRBJ2-3 | TRBV7-9
CASSLGADGKNTEAFF | TRBJ1-1 | TRBV28
CASSQGTLLREKLFF | TRBJ1-4 | TRBV5-5
CASSVDRRGYEQYF | TRBJ2-7 | TRBV9
CASSIAGAYNEQFF | TRBJ2-1 | TRBV19
CASSPYGGAGEKLFF | TRBJ1-4 | TRBV7-9
CASSVGTLNTGELFF | TRBJ2-2 | TRBV9
CASGGRGVETFF | TRBJ1-1 | TRBV28